One and the same sample provided the 17 T cell receptor beta chains below, sequenced in a study of cytomegalovirus exposure and HLA in healthy donors. PCR was performed using 60 Vbeta and 13 Jbeta primers. Sequenced by immunoSEQ multiplex PCR; TCRdb stores in-frame clones only, minus some. The repertoire holds 150,000 to 200,000 clones, 80% seen once, with around an eighth in the top ten. The sample was PBMCs. The receptors here all came from a woman aged 40-49 years in good health and CMV-seronegative.

CDR3 DNA sequence: TGTGCCAGTAGTAATCGGCAGGGAGGCTACACCATATATTTT. Amino acids: CASSNRQGGYTIYF. This sequence joins TRBV19 and TRBJ1-3; the D gene is possibly TRBD1 (5 bases). Germline loops: CDR1 LNHDA, CDR2 SQIVND (reference sequence). V was cut by 4 bases and J by 8 bases, with 15 bases left in between. The CDR3 is 14 amino acids.

The chain recombines TRBV5-1 with TRBJ2-1; 9 bases are shared with TRBD2. CDR1 is SGHRS, CDR2 YFSETQ, per germline. The CDR3 is 16 residues long. The V segment lost 4 bases and the J segment 7 bases; nucleotides outside the gene matches: 12. DNA for the CDR3: TGCGCCAGCAGCGCGGAGGGGGCGGGAGGGCCTAATGAGCAGTTCTTC. It encodes CASSAEGAGGPNEQFF.

J is TRBJ2-7 and V is TRBV15, with 8 nucleotides matching TRBD1. This CDR3 region has 15 residues. V lost 3 bases, J lost 2 bases, and 6 bases stayed unmatched. CDR1 LNHNV and CDR2 YYDKDF come from the germline V gene (reference sequence). The CDR3 bases are TGTGCCACCAGCAGGACTGGACAGGGCGCCTACGAGCAGTACTTC. Translation: CATSRTGQGAYEQYF.

The chain combines TRBV28 with TRBJ1-6, with D maybe TRBD1 (5 bases). V lost 10 bases and J lost 8, with 15 bases in between. This CDR3 contains 13 residues. Germline V gene sequence: CDR1 MDHEN, CDR2 SYDVKM. CDR3 amino acids: CATGGRLDSPLHF. The CDR3 DNA sequence: TGTGCCACCGGGGGGAGGTTAGATTCACCCCTCCACTTT.

This chain uses TRBV11-3 with TRBJ2-5, with 10 bases aligning to TRBD2. The CDR3 covers 14 residues. Trimming took 1 base from V and 9 from J; bases not matched to a gene: 5. Germline CDR1 reads SGHNT; CDR2 reads YENEEA. CDR3 DNA: TGTGCCAGCAGCTTAGGTCTAGCGGGAGCGGCCCAGTACTTC. As protein: CASSLGLAGAAQYF.

V and J are TRBV4-2 and TRBJ1-2, with 7 bases matching TRBD1. The CDR3 has 15 amino acids. J gave up 0 bases and V 5 bases, and 6 bases lay outside the gene matches. Germline CDR1 LGHNA, CDR2 YNFKEQ. The DNA of the CDR3 is TGTGCCAGCAGCTACCACCAGGGGGCTAACTATGGCTACACCTTC. Its protein is CASSYHQGANYGYTF.

The chain carries TRBV5-1 and TRBJ2-2; TRBD2 matches 8 bases. V was pared by 2 bases and J by 2 bases, with 2 bases of the junction left unmatched. This CDR3 is 15 amino acids long. The germline CDR1 and CDR2 sequences are SGHRS and YFSETQ. CDR3 sequence reads: CASSFTSGNTGELFF. The DNA for the CDR3 is TGCGCCAGCAGCTTCACTAGCGGCAACACCGGGGAGCTGTTTTTT.

J is TRBJ1-2 and V is TRBV20-1; 7 bases match TRBD1. The CDR3 has 11 residues. Germline V lookup: CDR1 DFQATT, CDR2 SNEGSKA (reference sequence). The CDR3 DNA is TGCACTGAACAGGGGATCTATGGCTACACCTTC. Protein: CTEQGIYGYTF.

This clone was observed once. This chain joins TRBV11-2 and TRBJ2-7; 7 bases are shared with TRBD1. Trimming cost V 0 bases and J 2 bases; bases outside gene matches: 4. This CDR3 has 15 residues. The germline gives CDR1 SGHAT, CDR2 FQNNGV. CDR3: CASSLDQGVPYEQYF. The DNA of the CDR3 is TGTGCCAGCAGCTTAGATCAGGGGGTACCCTACGAGCAGTACTTC. Drawing the rest from reference TRBV11-2 and TRBJ2-7, the complete variable domain is EAGVAQSPRYKIIEKRQSVAFWCNPISGHATLYWYQQILGQGPKLLIQFQNNGVVDDSQLPKDRFSAERLKGVDSTLKIQPAKLEDSAVYLCASSLDQGVPYEQYFGPGTRLTVT.

This chain's CDR3 is CASSSGTGEGEQYF. The CDR3, as DNA: TGTGCCAGCAGCTCCGGGACAGGGGAGGGCGAGCAGTACTTC. This chain connects TRBV7-3 to TRBJ2-7; 10 bases agree with TRBD1. The germline V gene has CDR1 SGHTA and CDR2 FQGTGA. Germline trimming cut 4 bases from V and 6 bases from J; bases unmatched to any gene: 6. The CDR3 runs to 14 residues. The whole variable domain, filled in from reference TRBV7-3 and TRBJ2-7, reads GAGVSQTPSNKVTEKGKYVELRCDPISGHTALYWYRQSLGQGPEFLIYFQGTGAADDSGLPNDRFFAVRPEGSVSTLKIQRTERGDSAVYLCASSSGTGEGEQYFGPGTRLTVT.

This chain connects TRBV30 to TRBJ1-1; D possibly corresponds to TRBD1 (5 bases). With 4 bases removed from V and 4 bases from J, the gap between germline ends came to 13 bases. CDR1 is GTSNPN, CDR2 SVGIG, per germline (reference sequence). This CDR3 spans 13 amino acids. In DNA form, the CDR3 reads TGTGCCTGGACTCAATCCGGGGGCACTGAAGCTTTCTTT. Encoded protein: CAWTQSGGTEAFF.

Comment on this clone: An end of the junction does not agree with germline; a read error may underlie this. V and J are TRBV10-3 and TRBJ2-4; 10 nucleotides agree with TRBD2. CDR3 length equals 17 residues. Germline CDR1 and CDR2: ENHRY and SYGVKD. As DNA, the CDR3 is TGTGCCATCAGTAAAATCGGACTAGCGGACGCCAAAAACAGTCAGTACTTC. This codes for CAISKIGLADAKNSQYF.

This chain joins TRBV19 and TRBJ1-1; 9 positions agree with TRBD1. Germline lookup yields CDR1 LNHDA and CDR2 SQIVND (reference sequence). The CDR3 spans 15 residues. The trim removed 3 bases at V and 1 base at J, leaving 3 bases unmatched. This CDR3 reads CASSMTGGRNTEAFF. The CDR3 bases are TGTGCCAGTAGTATGACAGGGGGTCGGAACACTGAAGCTTTCTTT.

This clone showed up just once. The chain uses TRBV19 and TRBJ2-1; 9 bases are shared with TRBD1. The CDR3 extends over 15 amino acids. Per the germline V gene, CDR1 is LNHDA and CDR2 is SQIVND (reference sequence). The V and J ends lost 3 bases and 2 bases, in that order; junction bases with no gene match: 2. CDR3 sequence (DNA): TGTGCCAGTAGTATGGGGGACAGGGCCTACAATGAGCAGTTCTTC. It encodes CASSMGDRAYNEQFF.

This clone was counted only a few times. The V call is TRBV6-4, the J call TRBJ2-2; 8 bases match TRBD2. V was clipped by 0 bases and J by 8 bases; unmatched bases: 2. This CDR3 spans 14 amino acids. Germline CDR1 MRHNA, CDR2 SNTAGT. The CDR3 reads CASSDSPSGGELFF. Written as DNA, the CDR3 is TGTGCCAGCAGTGACTCGCCTAGCGGGGGGGAGCTGTTTTTT.

This clone was observed a single time. The chain couples TRBV7-6 to TRBJ1-2, with 12 bases aligning to TRBD1. J gave up 6 bases and V 5 bases, and 7 bases lay outside the gene matches. Germline lookup yields CDR1 SGHVS and CDR2 FNYEAQ. This CDR3 has 15 amino acids. For the CDR3, the DNA is TGTGCCAGCAGCGAATACGGGACAGGGGGCGATGGCTACACCTTC. Residues: CASSEYGTGGDGYTF.

The genes are TRBV7-9 and TRBJ2-7; tentatively, D is TRBD2 (5 bases). V gave up 7 bases and J gave up 2 bases, with 18 bases separating them. This CDR3 has 15 amino acids. Germline-derived CDR1 and CDR2 are SEHNR and FQNEAQ (reference sequence). The CDR3 region is CASMSAGTGTYEQYF. The CDR3, as DNA: TGTGCCAGCATGTCCGCGGGTACGGGCACCTACGAGCAGTACTTC. Complete variable domain (other parts from reference TRBV7-9 and TRBJ2-7): DTGVSQNPRHKITKRGQNVTFRCDPISEHNRLYWYRQTLGQGPEFLTYFQNEAQLEKSRLLSDRFSAERPKGSFSTLEIQRTEQGDSAMYLCASMSAGTGTYEQYFGPGTRLTVT.